This TCR beta chain derives from a study of T cell changes during pregnancy in multiple sclerosis. The CDR3 is 17 residues long. J gave up 4 bases and V 2 bases, and 6 bases lay outside the gene matches. CDR1 and CDR2 from the germline V gene are MDHEN and SYDVKM. TCRdb keeps only in-frame clones here, not all; method: immunoSEQ multiplex PCR. The data show under 30,000 clones, around nine tenths seen once. The chain carries TRBV28 and TRBJ2-1; 12 bases match TRBD2. This receptor was taken from a female donor with multiple sclerosis, enrolled in a pregnancy study. Sequenced here: CD8+ T cells from peripheral blood mononuclear cells, sampled after pregnancy. CDR3 nucleotides: TGTGCCAGCAGTTTACTAGCGGGAGGGCCGAAGTACAATGAGCAGTTCTTC. Protein: CASSLLAGGPKYNEQFF.